Sequencing of this T cell receptor beta chain was carried out in a study of beta chain features in type 1 diabetes. Whole-study context: The samples had roughly 100,000,000 sorted cells examined in all. General study points: Moderately but significantly shorter TCRB CDR3s were found in Type 1 diabetes patients in all four CD4+ subsets.

CDR1 is MNHEY and CDR2 is SVGAGI in the germline V gene. The ends were cut back, 5 bases at V and 3 bases at J, with 10 bases in the middle. This CDR3 is 14 amino acids long. As to this clone: The antigen remains unidentified.

Since all of the isolated RNA was reverse transcribed, expressed TCRB transcripts were what got sequenced. Sequenced by immunoSEQ multiplex PCR; TCRdb stores in-frame clones only, minus some. Of around 180,000 clones detected, 7.8% appear once; the ten largest clones hold approximately 0.93%. The receptor was isolated from a woman between 40 and 55 years old with type 1 diabetes. The V and J genes are TRBV6-5 and TRBJ2-2; D is possibly TRBD2 (5 bases). The sequenced sample consisted of central memory CD4+ T cells from blood. Here the CDR3 DNA reads TGTGCCAGCAGTGAACGGGGTTACACCGGGGAGCTGTTTTTT. This codes for CASSERGYTGELFF.